Listed below are T cell receptor beta chains from one sample, sequenced in a study of CD8 T cells in ankylosing spondylitis. TCRdb independently ran MiXCR on the 5' RACE reads; one entry per CDR3 protein. This sample has 750,000 to 850,000 distinct CDR3 sequences, with 10% to 15% found just once. Sequenced input: blood, either unsorted or a sorted T cell fraction (not recorded which). These receptors were taken from a male donor with ankylosing spondylitis. Each CDR3 is given with its conserved first and last residue. Each record gives: CDR3 protein, CDR3 DNA, clone size, D gene, J gene, V gene. The D gene is left open where the match is weak. Clone size is not always given. Where it is, it says once, few, many or a class for expanded clones.

CDR3: CASNTGQVEEAFF; DNA: TGTGCCAGCAACACCGGACAGGTCGAGGAAGCTTTCTTT; size: -; D: TRBD1; J: TRBJ1-1; V: TRBV5-5
CDR3: CASSLRPANTGELFF; DNA: TGTGCCAGCAGCTTGCGGCCAGCGAACACCGGGGAGCTGTTTTTT; size: many; D: -; J: TRBJ2-2; V: TRBV5-5
CDR3: CASRAGLFTDTQYF; DNA: TGTGCCAGCAGGGCAGGACTTTTCACAGATACGCAGTATTTT; size: few; D: -; J: TRBJ2-3; V: TRBV6-1
CDR3: CASSAGRGPYEQYF; DNA: TGTGCCAGCAGCGCCGGCAGGGGCCCCTACGAGCAGTACTTC; size: few; D: -; J: TRBJ2-7; V: TRBV9
CDR3: CSALKGGNPQETQYF; DNA: TGCAGCGCCCTCAAGGGGGGGAACCCCCAAGAGACCCAGTACTTC; size: few; D: -; J: TRBJ2-5; V: TRBV20-1
CDR3: CSARDPRTPQETQYF; DNA: TGCAGTGCTAGAGATCCCCGGACACCTCAAGAGACCCAGTACTTC; size: few; D: -; J: TRBJ2-5; V: TRBV20-1
CDR3: CASSSSRVNTEAFF; DNA: TGTGCCAGCAGCTCGAGCAGGGTGAACACTGAAGCTTTCTTT; size: few; D: -; J: TRBJ1-1; V: TRBV11-1
CDR3: CASSQELGSNEQFF; DNA: TGCGCCAGCAGCCAAGAACTCGGGAGCAATGAGCAGTTCTTC; size: few; D: -; J: TRBJ2-1; V: TRBV4-3
CDR3: CASGRRTGSYEQYF; DNA: TGTGCCAGCGGTAGAAGGACAGGCTCCTACGAGCAGTACTTC; size: few; D: TRBD1; J: TRBJ2-7; V: TRBV7-2
CDR3: CSASWTSGSEFF; DNA: TGCAGTGCTTCCTGGACTAGCGGGAGCGAGTTCTTC; size: few; D: TRBD2; J: TRBJ2-1; V: TRBV20-1
CDR3: CASSSQISGTVQETQYF; DNA: TGTGCCAGCTCATCCCAAATAAGCGGGACGGTGCAAGAGACCCAGTACTTC; size: -; D: TRBD2; J: TRBJ2-5; V: TRBV18
CDR3: CASSPEALMPQHF; DNA: TGTGCCAGCTCACCAGAGGCCCTCATGCCCCAGCATTTT; size: -; D: -; J: TRBJ1-5; V: TRBV18
CDR3: CASSPPGLGVYNEQFF; DNA: TGTGCCAGCTCACCACCGGGACTGGGGGTATACAATGAGCAGTTCTTC; size: -; D: -; J: TRBJ2-1; V: TRBV18
CDR3: CASSDGQDFSYEQYF; DNA: TGTGCCAGTAGCGACGGACAGGACTTCTCCTACGAGCAGTACTTC; size: -; D: TRBD1; J: TRBJ2-7; V: TRBV19
CDR3: CASSSGQRAWADNSPLHF; DNA: TGTGCCAGCAGCTCAGGGCAACGGGCATGGGCGGATAATTCACCCCTCCACTTT; size: -; D: -; J: TRBJ1-6; V: TRBV7-6
CDR3: CASSPTVYYGYTF; DNA: TGTGCCAGCAGCCCGACCGTCTACTATGGCTACACCTTC; size: many; D: -; J: TRBJ1-2; V: TRBV7-2
CDR3: CALQQSNTGELFF; DNA: TGTGCCCTACAGCAGTCGAACACCGGGGAGCTGTTTTTT; size: few; D: -; J: TRBJ2-2; V: TRBV28
CDR3: CASSLNSLAGADTQYF; DNA: TGTGCCAGCAGTTTGAATTCTCTAGCGGGAGCAGATACGCAGTATTTT; size: few; D: TRBD2; J: TRBJ2-3; V: TRBV12-3/TRBV12-4
CDR3: CASALVETNTGELFF; DNA: TGCGCCAGCGCCCTCGTGGAGACGAACACCGGGGAGCTGTTTTTT; size: -; D: -; J: TRBJ2-2; V: TRBV5-1
CDR3: CATSRGRGGDEQFF; DNA: TGTGCCACCAGCAGAGGCAGGGGAGGCGATGAGCAGTTCTTC; size: many; D: -; J: TRBJ2-1; V: TRBV15